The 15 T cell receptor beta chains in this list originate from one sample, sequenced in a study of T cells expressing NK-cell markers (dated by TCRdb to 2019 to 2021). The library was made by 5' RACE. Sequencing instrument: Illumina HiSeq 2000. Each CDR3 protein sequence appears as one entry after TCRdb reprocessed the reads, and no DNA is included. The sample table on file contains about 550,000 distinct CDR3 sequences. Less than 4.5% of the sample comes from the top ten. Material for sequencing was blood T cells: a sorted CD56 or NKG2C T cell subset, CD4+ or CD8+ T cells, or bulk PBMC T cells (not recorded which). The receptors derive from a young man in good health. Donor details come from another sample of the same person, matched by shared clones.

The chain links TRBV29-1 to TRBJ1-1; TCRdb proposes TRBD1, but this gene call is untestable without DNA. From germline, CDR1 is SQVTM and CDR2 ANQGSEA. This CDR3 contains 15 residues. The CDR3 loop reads CNVVGVRQGETEAFF. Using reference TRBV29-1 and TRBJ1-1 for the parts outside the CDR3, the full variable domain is SAVISQKPSRDICQRGTSLTIQCQVDSQVTMMFWYRQQPGQSLTLIATANQGSEATYESGFVIDKFPISRPNLTFSTLTVSNMSPEDSSIYLCNVVGVRQGETEAFFGQGTRLTVV.

This CDR3 reads CSVGTGTGYTF. The chain carries TRBV29-1 and TRBJ1-2; TCRdb calls TRBD1, which cannot be checked without DNA. Germline CDR1 and CDR2: SQVTM and ANQGSEA. The CDR3 sequence is 11 residues long.

The CDR3 reads CASSPRGQGIMNTGELFF. The rearrangement links TRBV18 to TRBJ2-2; TCRdb picks TRBD1, but there is no DNA to check that call. The CDR3 loop spans 18 amino acids. Germline-derived CDR1 and CDR2 are KGHSH and LQKENI.

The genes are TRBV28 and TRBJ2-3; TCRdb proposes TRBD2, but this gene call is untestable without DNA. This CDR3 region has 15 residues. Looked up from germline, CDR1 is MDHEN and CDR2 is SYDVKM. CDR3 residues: CASSLWTSGADTQYF.

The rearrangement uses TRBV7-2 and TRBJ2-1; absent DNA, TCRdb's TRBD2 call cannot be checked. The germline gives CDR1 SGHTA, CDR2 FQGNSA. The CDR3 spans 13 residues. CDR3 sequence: CASTPPGRGWKFF.

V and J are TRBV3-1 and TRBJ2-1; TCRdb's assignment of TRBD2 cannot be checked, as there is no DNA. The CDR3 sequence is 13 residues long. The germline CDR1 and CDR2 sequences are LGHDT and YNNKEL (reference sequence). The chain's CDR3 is CASRREGRGEQFF.

The CDR3 is CATQQGLKEKLFF. V usage is TRBV15 and J usage is TRBJ1-4; there is no DNA to check the TCRdb D call of TRBD1. Germline CDR1 LNHNV, CDR2 YYDKDF (reference sequence). This CDR3 spans 13 amino acids.

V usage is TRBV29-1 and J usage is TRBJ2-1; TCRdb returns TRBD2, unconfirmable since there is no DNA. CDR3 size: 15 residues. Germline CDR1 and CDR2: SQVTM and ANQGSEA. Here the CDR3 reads CSVAPISGRFNEQFF.

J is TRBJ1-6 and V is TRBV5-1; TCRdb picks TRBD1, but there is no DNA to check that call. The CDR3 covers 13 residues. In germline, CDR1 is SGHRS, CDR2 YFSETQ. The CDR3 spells CASSLNRESPLHF.

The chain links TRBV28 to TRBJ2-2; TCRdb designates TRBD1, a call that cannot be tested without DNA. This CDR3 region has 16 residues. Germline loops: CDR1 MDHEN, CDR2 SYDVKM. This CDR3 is CASIPRTASNTGELFF. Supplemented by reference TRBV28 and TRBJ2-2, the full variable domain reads DVKVTQSSRYLVKRTGEKVFLECVQDMDHENMFWYRQDPGLGLRLIYFSYDVKMKEKGDIPEGYSVSREKKERFSLILESASTNQTSMYLCASIPRTASNTGELFFGEGSRLTVL.

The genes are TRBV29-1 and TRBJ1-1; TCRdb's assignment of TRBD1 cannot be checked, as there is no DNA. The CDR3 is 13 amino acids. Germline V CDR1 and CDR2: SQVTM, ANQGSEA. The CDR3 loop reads CRAGDWGMAEAFF. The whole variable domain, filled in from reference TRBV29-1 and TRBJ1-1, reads SAVISQKPSRDICQRGTSLTIQCQVDSQVTMMFWYRQQPGQSLTLIATANQGSEATYESGFVIDKFPISRPNLTFSTLTVSNMSPEDSSIYLCRAGDWGMAEAFFGQGTRLTVV.

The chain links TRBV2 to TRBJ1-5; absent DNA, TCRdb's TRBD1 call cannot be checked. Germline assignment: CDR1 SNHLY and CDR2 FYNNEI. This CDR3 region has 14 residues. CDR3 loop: CASSEAGGWQPQHF.

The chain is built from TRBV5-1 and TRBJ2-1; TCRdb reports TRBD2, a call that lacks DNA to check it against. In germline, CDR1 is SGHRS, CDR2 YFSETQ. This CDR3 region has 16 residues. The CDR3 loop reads CASSQTSGSLDNEQFF.

The chain's CDR3 is CASSSQRGGLPSYEQYF. The chain has TRBV5-1 and TRBJ2-7; TCRdb selects TRBD1, and the lack of DNA leaves this call unchecked. The CDR3 runs 17 residues. Germline CDR1 reads SGHRS; CDR2 reads YFSETQ.

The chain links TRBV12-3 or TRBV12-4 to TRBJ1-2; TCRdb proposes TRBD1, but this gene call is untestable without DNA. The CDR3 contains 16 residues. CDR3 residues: CASTPLGQFTNYGYTF.